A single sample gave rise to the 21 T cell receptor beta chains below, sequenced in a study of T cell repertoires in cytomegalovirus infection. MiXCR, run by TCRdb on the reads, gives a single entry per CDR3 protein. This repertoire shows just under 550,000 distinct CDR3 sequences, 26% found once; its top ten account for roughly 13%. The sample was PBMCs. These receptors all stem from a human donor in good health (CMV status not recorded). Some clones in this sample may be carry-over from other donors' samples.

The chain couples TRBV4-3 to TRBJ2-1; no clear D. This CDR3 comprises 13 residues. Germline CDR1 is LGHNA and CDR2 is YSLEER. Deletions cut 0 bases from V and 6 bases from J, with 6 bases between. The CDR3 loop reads CASSQERPNEQFF. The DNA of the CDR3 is TGCGCCAGCAGCCAAGAACGACCCAATGAGCAGTTCTTC.

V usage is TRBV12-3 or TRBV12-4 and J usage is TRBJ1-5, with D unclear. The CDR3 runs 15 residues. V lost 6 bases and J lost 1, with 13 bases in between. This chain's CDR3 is CASSPSGRSNQPQHF. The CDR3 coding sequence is TGTGCCAGCAGCCCGAGCGGACGGAGCAATCAGCCCCAGCATTTT.

The CDR3 loop is CASSPGGQAATNEKLFF. The CDR3 nucleotides read TGCGCCAGCAGCCCGGGGGGACAGGCTGCAACTAATGAAAAACTGTTTTTT. This sequence joins TRBV23-1 and TRBJ1-4, with 8 nucleotides matching TRBD1. TRBV23-1 is designated an ORF whose function remains uncertain. V was pared by 6 bases and J by 0 bases, with 9 bases of the junction left unmatched. CDR3 length equals 17 residues.

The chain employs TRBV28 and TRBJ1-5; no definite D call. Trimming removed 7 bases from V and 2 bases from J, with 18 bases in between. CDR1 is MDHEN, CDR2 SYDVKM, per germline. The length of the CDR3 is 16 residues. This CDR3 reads CASNTGTYRGNQPQHF. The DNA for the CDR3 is TGTGCCAGCAATACGGGAACCTACCGGGGCAATCAGCCCCAGCATTTT. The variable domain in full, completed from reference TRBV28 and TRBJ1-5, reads DVKVTQSSRYLVKRTGEKVFLECVQDMDHENMFWYRQDPGLGLRLIYFSYDVKMKEKGDIPEGYSVSREKKERFSLILESASTNQTSMYLCASNTGTYRGNQPQHFGDGTRLSIL.

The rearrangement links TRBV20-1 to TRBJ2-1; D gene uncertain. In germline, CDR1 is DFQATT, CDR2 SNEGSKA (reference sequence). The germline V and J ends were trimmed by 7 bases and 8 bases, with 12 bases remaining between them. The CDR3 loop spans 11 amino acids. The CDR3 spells CSGSREDEQFF. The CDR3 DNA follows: TGCAGTGGGAGTAGGGAAGATGAGCAGTTCTTC.

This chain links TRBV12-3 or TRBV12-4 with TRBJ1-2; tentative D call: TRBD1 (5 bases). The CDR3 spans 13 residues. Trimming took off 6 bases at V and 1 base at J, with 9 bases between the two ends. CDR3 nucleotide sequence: TGTGCCAGCAGCTGGACACTTAACTATGGCTACACCTTC. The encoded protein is CASSWTLNYGYTF.

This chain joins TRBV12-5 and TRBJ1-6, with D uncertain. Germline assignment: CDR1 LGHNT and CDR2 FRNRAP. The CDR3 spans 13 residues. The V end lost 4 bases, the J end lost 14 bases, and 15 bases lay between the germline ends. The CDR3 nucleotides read TGTGCTAGTGGTTCTTCCGGGAGACCAGCCCTCCACTTT. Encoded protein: CASGSSGRPALHF. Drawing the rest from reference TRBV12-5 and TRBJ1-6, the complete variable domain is DARVTQTPRHKVTEMGQEVTMRCQPILGHNTVFWYRQTMMQGLELLAYFRNRAPLDDSGMPKDRFSAEMPDATLATLKIQPSEPRDSAVYFCASGSSGRPALHFGNGTRLTVT.

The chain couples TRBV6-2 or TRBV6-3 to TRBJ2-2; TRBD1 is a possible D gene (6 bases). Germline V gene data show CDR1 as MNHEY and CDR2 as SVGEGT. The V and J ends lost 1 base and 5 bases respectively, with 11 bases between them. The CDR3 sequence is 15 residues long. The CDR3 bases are TGTGCCAGCAGTTACTTGGGCAGGGGAACCGGGGAGCTGTTTTTT. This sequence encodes CASSYLGRGTGELFF.

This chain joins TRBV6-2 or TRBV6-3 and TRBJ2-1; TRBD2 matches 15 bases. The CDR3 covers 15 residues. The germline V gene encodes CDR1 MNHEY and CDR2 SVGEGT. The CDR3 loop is CGTRRGTSGRNEQFF. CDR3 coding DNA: TGTGGCACGCGGAGGGGGACTAGCGGGAGGAATGAGCAGTTCTTC.

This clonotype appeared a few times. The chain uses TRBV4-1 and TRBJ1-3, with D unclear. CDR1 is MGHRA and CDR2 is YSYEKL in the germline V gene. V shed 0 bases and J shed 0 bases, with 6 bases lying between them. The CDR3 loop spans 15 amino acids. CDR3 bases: TGCGCCAGCAGCCAAGATCTGAGCTCTGGAAACACCATATATTTT. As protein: CASSQDLSSGNTIYF.

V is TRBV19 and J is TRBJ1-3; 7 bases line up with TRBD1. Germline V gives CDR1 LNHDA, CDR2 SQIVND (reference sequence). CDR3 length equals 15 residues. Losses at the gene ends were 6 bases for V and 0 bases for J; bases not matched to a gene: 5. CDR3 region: CASSTTGNSGNTIYF. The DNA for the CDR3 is TGTGCCAGTAGCACGACAGGGAACTCTGGAAACACCATATATTTT.

The CDR3 DNA reads as TGTGCCAGTAGTTCCCTGGAGGGGGCTAAGATGAACACTGAAGCTTTCTTT. Amino acid sequence: CASSSLEGAKMNTEAFF. The chain uses TRBV19 and TRBJ1-1; TRBD1 agrees at 7 bases. The CDR3 runs to 17 residues. Germline V gene data show CDR1 as LNHDA and CDR2 as SQIVND (reference sequence). Losses at the gene ends were 5 bases for V and 0 bases for J; bases not matched to a gene: 12.

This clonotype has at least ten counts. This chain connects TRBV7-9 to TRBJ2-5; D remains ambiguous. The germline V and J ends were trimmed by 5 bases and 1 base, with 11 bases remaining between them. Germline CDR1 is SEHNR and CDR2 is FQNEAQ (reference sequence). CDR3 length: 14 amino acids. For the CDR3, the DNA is TGTGCCAGCAGCCTCGCAGGCTTCCAAGAGACCCAGTACTTC. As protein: CASSLAGFQETQYF.

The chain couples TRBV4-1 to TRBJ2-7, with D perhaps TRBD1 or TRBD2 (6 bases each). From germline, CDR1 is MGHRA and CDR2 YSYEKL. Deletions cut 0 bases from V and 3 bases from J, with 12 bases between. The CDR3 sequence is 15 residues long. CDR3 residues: CASSQDPGASYEQYF. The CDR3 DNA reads TGCGCCAGCAGCCAAGATCCGGGGGCAAGCTACGAGCAGTACTTC.

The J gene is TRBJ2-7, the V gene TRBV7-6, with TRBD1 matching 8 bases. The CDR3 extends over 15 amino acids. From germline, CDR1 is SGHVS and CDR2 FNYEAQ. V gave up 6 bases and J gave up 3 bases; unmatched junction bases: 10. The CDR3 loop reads CASSYGQGIGYEQYV. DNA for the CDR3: TGTGCCAGCAGTTATGGACAGGGTATAGGCTACGAGCAGTACGTC.

The CDR3 sequence: CASSNRRVSGEKLFF. DNA of the CDR3: TGTGCCAGCAGTAACAGACGGGTTAGTGGTGAAAAACTGTTTTTT. The V and J genes are TRBV6-1 and TRBJ1-4; no clear D. Looked up from germline, CDR1 is MNHNS and CDR2 is SASEGT. Trimming took off 5 bases at V and 7 bases at J, with 17 bases between the two ends. The CDR3 runs 15 residues.

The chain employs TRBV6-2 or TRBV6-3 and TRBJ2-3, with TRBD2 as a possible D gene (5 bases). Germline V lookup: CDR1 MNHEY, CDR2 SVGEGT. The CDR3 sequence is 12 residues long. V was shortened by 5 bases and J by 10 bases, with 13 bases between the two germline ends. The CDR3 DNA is TGTGCCAGCAGTGTTAGGGCGGGCCCGCAGTATTTT. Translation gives CASSVRAGPQYF.

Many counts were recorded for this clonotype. Here the CDR3 reads CASSLWGSGTYEQYF. The CDR3 bases are TGTGCCAGCAGCTTATGGGGTAGCGGAACCTACGAGCAGTACTTC. V usage is TRBV7-2 and J usage is TRBJ2-7; possible D gene TRBD2, 6 bases. The V gene's germline CDR1 is SGHTA and CDR2 FQGNSA. This CDR3 spans 15 amino acids. V shed 2 bases and J shed 2 bases, with 13 bases lying between them.

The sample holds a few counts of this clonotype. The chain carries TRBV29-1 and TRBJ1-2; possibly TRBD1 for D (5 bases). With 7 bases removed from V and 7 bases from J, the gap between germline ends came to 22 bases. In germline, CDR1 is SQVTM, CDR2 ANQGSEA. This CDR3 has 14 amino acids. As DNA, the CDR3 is TGCAGCGCCCGACACGGAGGGGATCGGGGTGGCTACACCTTC. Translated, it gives CSARHGGDRGGYTF.

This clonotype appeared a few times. CDR3 in DNA: TGCAGTGCTAGTGTCACAGGGGGAGTGGATACGCAGTATTTT. Translation gives CSASVTGGVDTQYF. This rearrangement joins TRBV20-1 to TRBJ2-3, with 8 bases that match TRBD1. With 3 bases clipped from V and 6 bases from J, the junction kept 8 bases outside the gene matches. Per germline, CDR1 DFQATT and CDR2 SNEGSKA (reference sequence). This CDR3 spans 14 amino acids.

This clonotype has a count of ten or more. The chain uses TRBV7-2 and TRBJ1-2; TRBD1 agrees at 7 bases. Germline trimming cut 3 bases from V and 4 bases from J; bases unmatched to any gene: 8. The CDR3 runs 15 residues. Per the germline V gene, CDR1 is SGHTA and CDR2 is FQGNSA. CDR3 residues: CASSFGTDSPYGYTF. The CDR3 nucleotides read TGTGCCAGCAGCTTCGGGACAGATAGCCCCTATGGCTACACCTTC.